This T cell receptor (beta chain) is drawn from a study of blood T cell repertoires in COVID-19. Study background: From the United States, Italy and Spain came samples of acute and convalescent COVID-19.

Libraries were prepared by immunoSEQ multiplex PCR; TCRdb keeps only in-frame clonotypes and omits some of them. This table has approximately 260,000 clones, 80% to 90% appearing once. V was clipped by 5 bases and J by 1 base, with 15 bases between them. This CDR3 is built from 15 residues. CDR1 and CDR2 (germline): SGHDT, YYEEEE. The V and J genes are TRBV5-6 and TRBJ2-5; tentatively, D is TRBD2 (5 bases). The clonotype originates from a woman in her thirties or forties who had recovered from COVID-19. Sample: peripheral blood. This chain's CDR3 is CASRRRSGVQETQYF. The CDR3 coding sequence is TGTGCCAGCAGGCGAAGGTCCGGGGTCCAAGAGACCCAGTACTTC.